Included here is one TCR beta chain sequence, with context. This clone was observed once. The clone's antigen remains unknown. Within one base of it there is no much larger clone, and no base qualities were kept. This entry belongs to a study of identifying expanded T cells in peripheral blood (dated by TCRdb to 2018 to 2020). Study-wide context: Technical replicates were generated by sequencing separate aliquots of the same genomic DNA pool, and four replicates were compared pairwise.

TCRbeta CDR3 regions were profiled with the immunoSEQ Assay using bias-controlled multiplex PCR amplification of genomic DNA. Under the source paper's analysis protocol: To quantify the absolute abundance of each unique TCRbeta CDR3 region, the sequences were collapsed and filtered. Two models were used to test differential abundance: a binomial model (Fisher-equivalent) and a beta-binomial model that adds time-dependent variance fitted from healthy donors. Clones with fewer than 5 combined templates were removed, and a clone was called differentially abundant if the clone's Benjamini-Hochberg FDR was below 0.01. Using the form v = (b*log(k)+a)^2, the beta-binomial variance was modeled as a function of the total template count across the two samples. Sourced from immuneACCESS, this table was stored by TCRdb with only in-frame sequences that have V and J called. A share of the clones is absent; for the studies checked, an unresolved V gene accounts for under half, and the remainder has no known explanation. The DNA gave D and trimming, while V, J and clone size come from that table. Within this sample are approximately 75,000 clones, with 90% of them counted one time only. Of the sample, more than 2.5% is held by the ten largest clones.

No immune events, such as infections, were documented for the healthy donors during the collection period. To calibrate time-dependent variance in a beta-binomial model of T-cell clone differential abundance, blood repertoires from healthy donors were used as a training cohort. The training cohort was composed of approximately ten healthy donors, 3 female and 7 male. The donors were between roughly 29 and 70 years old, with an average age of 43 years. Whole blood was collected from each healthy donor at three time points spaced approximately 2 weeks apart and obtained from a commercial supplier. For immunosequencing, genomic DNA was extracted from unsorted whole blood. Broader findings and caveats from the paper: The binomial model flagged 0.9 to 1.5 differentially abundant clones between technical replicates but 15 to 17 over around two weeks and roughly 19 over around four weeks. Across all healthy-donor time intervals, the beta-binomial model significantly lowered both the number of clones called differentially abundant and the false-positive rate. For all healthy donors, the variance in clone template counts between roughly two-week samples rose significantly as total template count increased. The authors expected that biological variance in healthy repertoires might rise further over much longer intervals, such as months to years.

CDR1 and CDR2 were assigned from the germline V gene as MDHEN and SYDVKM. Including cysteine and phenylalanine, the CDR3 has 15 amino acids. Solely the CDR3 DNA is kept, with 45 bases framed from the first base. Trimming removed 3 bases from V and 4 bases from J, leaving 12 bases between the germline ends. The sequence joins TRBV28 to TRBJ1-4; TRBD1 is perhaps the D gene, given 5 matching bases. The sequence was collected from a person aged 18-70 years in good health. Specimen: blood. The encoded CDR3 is CASSFAAGSNEKLFF. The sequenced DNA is TGTGCCAGCAGTTTCGCGGCAGGGAGTAATGAAAAACTGTTTTTT.